A single sample is the source of the 16 T cell receptor beta chains below, sequenced in a study of vaccination and CD4 T cells after COVID-19. Documented treatment: roughly 10-day PBMC culture with coronavirus spike peptide pools or control peptides (ViraFEST assay). Oncomine TCR Beta short-read sequencing was applied to DNA from cultured CD4+ T cells. MiXCR, run by TCRdb on the PCR reads, gives a single entry per CDR3 protein. The sample lists around 4,200 distinct CDR3 sequences; under 50% were seen once. The antigens these receptors bind are not known. Input material: CD4+ T cells from blood, cultured in vitro. The receptor source for this set is a human donor who had recovered from COVID-19.

The chain is built from TRBV7-3 and TRBJ2-3; 13 positions match TRBD2. Germline CDR1 and CDR2: SGHTA and FQGTGA. V trimming: 2 bases; J trimming: 6 bases; junction bases outside the gene matches: 2. The CDR3 loop spans 15 amino acids. The CDR3 loop reads CASSLGTSGVDTQYF. CDR3 bases: TGTGCCAGCAGCTTAGGGACTAGCGGGGTGGATACGCAGTATTTT. Filled out from reference TRBV7-3 and TRBJ2-3, the complete variable domain reads GAGVSQTPSNKVTEKGKYVELRCDPISGHTALYWYRQSLGQGPEFLIYFQGTGAADDSGLPNDRFFAVRPEGSVSTLKIQRTERGDSAVYLCASSLGTSGVDTQYFGPGTRLTVL.

The CDR3 bases are TGTGCCAGCAGTGACACTAACAGGGGGCCTTCCTATGGCTACACCTTC. It yields the protein CASSDTNRGPSYGYTF. This sequence joins TRBV6-1 and TRBJ1-2; TRBD1 agrees at 9 bases. J was trimmed by 4 bases and V by 3 bases; bases with no gene match: 9. Germline V gene lookup returns CDR1 MNHNS and CDR2 SASEGT. The CDR3 has 16 residues.

The chain combines TRBV4-2 with TRBJ1-5, with 7 nucleotides matching TRBD1. The CDR3 is made up of 15 amino acids. The V gene end was trimmed by 0 bases and the J gene end by 7 bases; junction bases not matched to a gene: 6. Germline CDR1 reads LGHNA; CDR2 reads YNFKEQ. The CDR3 spells CASSQDSTGDQPQHF. CDR3 DNA sequence: TGTGCCAGCAGCCAAGACTCAACAGGGGACCAGCCCCAGCATTTT.

The chain uses TRBV7-2 and TRBJ2-7, with D unresolved. Germline V CDR1 and CDR2: SGHTA, FQGNSA. The CDR3 contains 14 residues. V was shortened by 0 bases and J by 5 bases, with 11 bases between the two germline ends. CDR3 DNA: TGTGCCAGCAGCTTAGCAGGGTGGGGAAACGAGCAGTACTTC. It encodes CASSLAGWGNEQYF.

This rearrangement joins TRBV7-8 to TRBJ1-5; D unclear. The CDR3 is 15 residues long. The V end was cut by 3 bases, the J end by 0 bases, with 9 bases between. Per the germline V gene, CDR1 is SGHVS and CDR2 is FQNEAQ. CDR3 coding DNA: TGTGCCAGCAGCTTGTCCGCGTATAGCAATCAGCCCCAGCATTTT. This translates into CASSLSAYSNQPQHF.

The chain uses TRBV12-3 or TRBV12-4 and TRBJ2-2, with 7 bases matching TRBD1. V shed 3 bases, J shed 8 bases, and the junction held 12 bases outside the gene matches. CDR3 size: 16 residues. The CDR3 DNA is TGTGCCAGCAGTTTCCCGATGAGGGGGCTCGGAGGGGAGCTGTTTTTT. Its translation: CASSFPMRGLGGELFF.

A remark on this clonotype: This clone may be a read error of a much larger clone one base away. The chain employs TRBV20-1 and TRBJ2-7; D remains unclear. There are 12 residues in the CDR3. V was clipped by 3 bases and J by 5 bases, with 11 bases between them. Germline V gene data show CDR1 as DFQATT and CDR2 as SNEGSKA (reference sequence). The CDR3 loop reads CSASRTNHEQYF. CDR3 sequence (DNA): TGCAGTGCTAGCCGGACCAACCACGAGCAGTACTTC.

V usage is TRBV24-1 and J usage is TRBJ2-7; D gene ambiguous. In germline, CDR1 is KGHDR, CDR2 SFDVKD. This CDR3 spans 13 amino acids. Trimming left V 0 bases short and J 1 base short, with 3 bases between. CDR3: CATSDLQSYEQYF. CDR3 nucleotides: TGTGCCACCAGTGATTTGCAGTCCTACGAGCAGTACTTC.

The chain has TRBV18 and TRBJ1-6, with 8 bases identical to TRBD1. The CDR3 has 15 amino acids. In germline, CDR1 is KGHSH, CDR2 LQKENI. J was trimmed by 8 bases and V by 3 bases; bases with no gene match: 6. DNA of the CDR3: TGTGCCAGCTCACCTTGGGGACAGGATTATTCACCCCTCCACTTT. Translation: CASSPWGQDYSPLHF.

The rearrangement joins TRBV7-8 to TRBJ1-2, with TRBD1 as a possible D gene (5 bases). The ends were cut back, 1 base at V and 3 bases at J, with 6 bases in the middle. This CDR3 has 13 amino acids. Germline assignment: CDR1 SGHVS and CDR2 FQNEAQ. The CDR3 spells CASSLGQYYGYTF. DNA for the CDR3: TGTGCCAGCAGCTTAGGACAGTACTATGGCTACACCTTC.

This clonotype counts as medium-sized. This sequence joins TRBV7-2 and TRBJ2-7; D is unresolved. Germline V CDR1 and CDR2: SGHTA, FQGNSA. V was cut by 5 bases and J by 6 bases, with 14 bases left in between. The CDR3 sequence is 13 residues long. CDR3 region: CASSLLGIFEQYF. CDR3 nucleotide sequence: TGTGCCAGCAGCCTCCTAGGTATTTTCGAGCAGTACTTC.

This chain uses TRBV24-1 with TRBJ2-3, with D perhaps matching TRBD2 (5 bases). The CDR3 spans 17 residues. Germline V gene sequence: CDR1 KGHDR, CDR2 SFDVKD. V lost 0 bases and J lost 0, with 12 bases in between. This chain's CDR3 is CATSDLPTSPSTDTQYF. CDR3 sequence (DNA): TGTGCCACCAGTGATTTGCCTACTAGTCCAAGCACAGATACGCAGTATTTT.

The CDR3 DNA follows: TGTGCCAGCAGCTTGGCTCTGAACACTGAAGCTTTCTTT. Amino acid sequence: CASSLALNTEAFF. This rearrangement joins TRBV5-4 to TRBJ1-1; D gene ambiguous. CDR3 size: 13 residues. Trimming took 0 bases from V and 0 from J, leaving 3 bases between them. Per germline, CDR1 SGHNT and CDR2 YYREEE (reference sequence). Drawing the rest from reference TRBV5-4 and TRBJ1-1, the complete variable domain is ETGVTQSPTHLIKTRGQQVTLRCSSQSGHNTVSWYQQALGQGPQFIFQYYREEENGRGNFPPRFSGLQFPNYSSELNVNALELDDSALYLCASSLALNTEAFFGQGTRLTVV.

The chain couples TRBV6-5 to TRBJ1-2, with 8 bases fitting TRBD1. With 0 bases clipped from V and 3 bases from J, the junction kept 3 bases outside the gene matches. Germline V gene data show CDR1 as MNHEY and CDR2 as SVGAGI. The CDR3 contains 15 residues. The CDR3 loop is CASSYSWGQDYGYTF. CDR3 nucleotide sequence: TGTGCCAGCAGTTACTCGTGGGGACAGGACTATGGCTACACCTTC.

There are a few counts of this clonotype. The chain uses TRBV6-5 and TRBJ1-2; D is unclear. Germline V gene data show CDR1 as MNHEY and CDR2 as SVGAGI. This CDR3 spans 14 amino acids. V was cut by 4 bases and J by 9 bases, with 18 bases left in between. CDR3 residues: CASSSPAGPGSYTF. For the CDR3, the DNA is TGTGCCAGCAGTTCGCCTGCGGGCCCGGGGAGCTACACCTTC.

This chain links TRBV30 with TRBJ2-7; D gene uncertain. Germline lookup yields CDR1 GTSNPN and CDR2 SVGIG (reference sequence). Deletions cut 2 bases from V and 6 bases from J, with 14 bases between. The CDR3 is made up of 13 amino acids. CDR3 amino acids: CAWSKELRLEQYF. The CDR3 DNA reads TGTGCCTGGAGTAAAGAACTTCGACTCGAGCAGTACTTC.